What follows is one T cell receptor beta chain and its context. Antigen specificity is unknown. Profiled with immunoSEQ multiplex PCR; TCRdb holds only in-frame clones, not every one. The repertoire holds some 65,000 clones, with approximately 76% as singletons. These data come from a study of vaccination effects on CD4 cells after COVID-19. Before sequencing took place, the ViraFEST assay used viral peptide pools to expand antigen-specific CD4+ T cells. The culture ran for 9 to 11 days, and then CD4+ T cells were isolated. In the vaccine recipients, nucleocapsid antibodies were negative and there was no prior SARS-CoV-2 infection. IL-2 at 9 to 10 IU/ml and peptides at around 9.6 ug/ml were added to cultured PBMC, fewer than 2.5 million per well. Both day 3 and day 7 saw half the medium replaced with IL-2 medium. Between the trimmed V and J ends, which lost 8 bases and 7 bases, there was a span of 12 bases. This CDR3 is built from 12 residues.

Study-wide findings and caveats: The authors studied few convalescent patients and collected no early post-infection timepoints. Marked clonal contraction of both clone types appeared late after vaccination.

This chain connects TRBV12-3 or TRBV12-4 to TRBJ2-1; D might be TRBD2 (6 bases). The sample here was CD4+ T cells from PBMCs cultured with HCoV-NL63 spike peptides, taken before COVID-19 vaccination. The sequence derives from a human donor who received a COVID-19 vaccine. DNA of the CDR3: TGTGCCAGCTCCCCAGGGAGGAATGAGCAGTTCTTC. Translating it yields CASSPGRNEQFF.